What follows are 5 T cell receptor beta chains derived from one specimen sequenced in a study of blood T cell repertoires in COVID-19 (dated by TCRdb to about 2020). The method behind the library was the immunoSEQ multiplex PCR assay. Here the immuneACCESS table is served through TCRdb, limited to in-frame sequences with V and J called. Missing clones are a known gap in these copies; in checked studies unresolved V genes cover under half, and the rest lacks a known reason. The sample has 110,000 or so clones on record, approximately 81% of them singletons. Clones ranked in the top ten supply less than 15% of the sample. The sample consisted of peripheral blood. The receptors were sampled from a human donor in a cohort sampled during active COVID-19.

The rearrangement joins TRBV29-1 to TRBJ2-7; 7 bases line up with TRBD1. Germline CDR1 reads SQVTM; CDR2 reads ANQGSEA. The CDR3 extends over 13 amino acids. The ends lost 7 bases at V and 2 bases at J; junction bases unmatched: 8. The CDR3 region is CSAPGQSPYEQYF. The CDR3 DNA sequence: TGCAGCGCACCGGGACAGTCTCCCTACGAGCAGTACTTC.

In the case of this clone: One junction end does not reproduce the germline sequence, and a read error may be involved. This chain links TRBV3-1 (or the pseudogene TRBV3-2) with TRBJ1-5, with D perhaps matching TRBD1 (6 bases). CDR1 is LGHDT, CDR2 YNNKEL, per germline (reference sequence). This CDR3 is built from 13 residues. The DNA for the CDR3 is TGTGCCAGCAGCCAACAACAGGGTCAGGCCCAGCATTTT. As protein: CASSQQQGQAQHF.

This clone was seen once. The V call is TRBV7-8, the J call TRBJ2-1, with D possibly matching TRBD1 (5 bases). V shed 4 bases and J shed 0 bases, with 7 bases lying between them. Germline assignment: CDR1 SGHVS and CDR2 FQNEAQ. The CDR3 runs 14 residues. CDR3: CASSYDSSYNEQFF. CDR3 bases: TGTGCCAGCAGCTACGACAGCTCCTACAATGAGCAGTTCTTC.

The genes are TRBV7-2 and TRBJ1-5; a possible D gene is TRBD1 (5 bases). The V end lost 5 bases, the J end lost 9 bases, and 17 bases lay between the germline ends. The CDR3 loop spans 14 amino acids. Germline-derived CDR1 and CDR2 are SGHTA and FQGNSA. The CDR3 loop reads CASSPRQTRRPQHF. The CDR3 region has the DNA TGTGCCAGCAGCCCTCGACAGACCAGGAGGCCCCAGCATTTT.

The V gene is TRBV4-1, the J gene TRBJ2-1; 7 nucleotides line up with TRBD2. The CDR3 runs to 12 residues. CDR1 is MGHRA and CDR2 is YSYEKL in the germline V gene. V was pared by 5 bases and J by 7 bases, with 2 bases of the junction left unmatched. CDR3 in amino acids: CASSSAGNEQFF. CDR3 DNA: TGCGCCAGCAGCTCAGCGGGGAATGAGCAGTTCTTC.